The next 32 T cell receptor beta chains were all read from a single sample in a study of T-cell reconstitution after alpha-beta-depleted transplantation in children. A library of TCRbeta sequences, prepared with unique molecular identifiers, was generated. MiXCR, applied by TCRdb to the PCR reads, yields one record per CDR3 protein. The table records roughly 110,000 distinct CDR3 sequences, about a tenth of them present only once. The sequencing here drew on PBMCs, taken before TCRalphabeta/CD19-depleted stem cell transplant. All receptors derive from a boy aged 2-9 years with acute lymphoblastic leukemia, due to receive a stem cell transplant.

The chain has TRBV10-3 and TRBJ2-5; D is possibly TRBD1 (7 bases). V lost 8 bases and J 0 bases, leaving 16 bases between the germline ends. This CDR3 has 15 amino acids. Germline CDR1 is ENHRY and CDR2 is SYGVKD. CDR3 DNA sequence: TGTGCCATCGGAGGGGGCAGGGGTCACCAAGAGACCCAGTACTTC. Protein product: CAIGGGRGHQETQYF.

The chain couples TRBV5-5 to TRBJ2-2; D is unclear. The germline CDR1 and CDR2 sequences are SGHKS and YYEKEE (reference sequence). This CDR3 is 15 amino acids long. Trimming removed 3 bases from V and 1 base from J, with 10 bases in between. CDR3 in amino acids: CASSSMMGNTGELFF. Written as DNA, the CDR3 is TGTGCCAGCAGCTCCATGATGGGGAACACCGGGGAGCTGTTTTTT. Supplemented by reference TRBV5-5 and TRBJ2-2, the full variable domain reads DAGVTQSPTHLIKTRGQQVTLRCSPISGHKSVSWYQQVLGQGPQFIFQYYEKEERGRGNFPDRFSARQFPNYSSELNVNALLLGDSALYLCASSSMMGNTGELFFGEGSRLTVL.

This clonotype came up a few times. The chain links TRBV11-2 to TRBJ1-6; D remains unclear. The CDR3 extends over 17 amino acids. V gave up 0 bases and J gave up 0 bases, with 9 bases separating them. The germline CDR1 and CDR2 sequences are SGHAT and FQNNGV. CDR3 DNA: TGTGCCAGCAGCTTAGAAATTGCCAGCTCCTATAATTCACCCCTCCACTTT. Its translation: CASSLEIASSYNSPLHF.

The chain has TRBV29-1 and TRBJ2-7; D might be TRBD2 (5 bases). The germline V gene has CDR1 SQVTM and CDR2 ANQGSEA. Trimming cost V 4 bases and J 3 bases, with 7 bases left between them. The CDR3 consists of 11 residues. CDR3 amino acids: CSVGGSYEQYF. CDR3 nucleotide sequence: TGCAGCGTTGGTGGGAGCTACGAGCAGTACTTC.

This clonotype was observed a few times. CDR3: CASSPSDEKLFF. The CDR3, as DNA: TGTGCCAGCTCACCAAGTGATGAAAAACTGTTTTTT. The chain recombines TRBV18 with TRBJ1-4; D is unclear. CDR3 length: 12 residues. Trimming shortened V by 2 bases and J by 6 bases, and 4 bases separated the two germline ends. Per germline, CDR1 KGHSH and CDR2 LQKENI.

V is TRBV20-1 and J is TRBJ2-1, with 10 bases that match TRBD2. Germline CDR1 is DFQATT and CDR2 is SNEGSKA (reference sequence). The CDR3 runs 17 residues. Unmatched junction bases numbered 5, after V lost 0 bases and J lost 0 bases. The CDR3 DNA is TGCAGTGCTAGAGATCGAAGCGGGAGGGCCTCCTACAATGAGCAGTTCTTC. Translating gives CSARDRSGRASYNEQFF.

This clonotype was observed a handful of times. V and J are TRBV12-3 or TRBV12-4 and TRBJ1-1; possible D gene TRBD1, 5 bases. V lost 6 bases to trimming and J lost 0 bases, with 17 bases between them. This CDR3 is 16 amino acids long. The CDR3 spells CASSLERAGLNTEAFF. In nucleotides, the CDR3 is TGTGCCAGCAGCTTGGAACGTGCAGGGCTGAACACTGAAGCTTTCTTT.

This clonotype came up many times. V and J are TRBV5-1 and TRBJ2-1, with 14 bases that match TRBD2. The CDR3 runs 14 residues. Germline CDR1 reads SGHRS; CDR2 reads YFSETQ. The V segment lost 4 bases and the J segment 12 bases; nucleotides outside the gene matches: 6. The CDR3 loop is CASSRLAGGPTQFF. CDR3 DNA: TGCGCCAGCAGCCGACTAGCGGGAGGGCCTACGCAGTTCTTC.

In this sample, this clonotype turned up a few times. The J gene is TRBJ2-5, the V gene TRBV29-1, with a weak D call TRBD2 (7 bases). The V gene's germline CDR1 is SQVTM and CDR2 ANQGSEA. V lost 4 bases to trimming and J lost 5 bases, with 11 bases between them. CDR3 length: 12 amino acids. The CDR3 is CSVGGGGETQYF. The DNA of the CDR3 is TGCAGCGTTGGAGGGGGAGGGGAGACCCAGTACTTC.

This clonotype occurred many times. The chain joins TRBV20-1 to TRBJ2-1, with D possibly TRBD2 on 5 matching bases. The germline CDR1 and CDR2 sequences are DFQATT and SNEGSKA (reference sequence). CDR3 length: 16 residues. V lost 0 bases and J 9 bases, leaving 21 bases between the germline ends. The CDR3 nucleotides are TGCAGTGCTAGAGACGCGGGTTCGACCCGGGGTGGTGAGCAGTTCTTC. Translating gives CSARDAGSTRGGEQFF.

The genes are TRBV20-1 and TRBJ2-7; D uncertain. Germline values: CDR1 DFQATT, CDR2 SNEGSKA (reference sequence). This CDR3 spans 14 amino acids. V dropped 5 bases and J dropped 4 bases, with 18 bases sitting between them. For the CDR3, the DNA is TGCAGTGCTCCCGATCGTGGGCTAGGTTACGAGCAGTACTTC. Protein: CSAPDRGLGYEQYF.

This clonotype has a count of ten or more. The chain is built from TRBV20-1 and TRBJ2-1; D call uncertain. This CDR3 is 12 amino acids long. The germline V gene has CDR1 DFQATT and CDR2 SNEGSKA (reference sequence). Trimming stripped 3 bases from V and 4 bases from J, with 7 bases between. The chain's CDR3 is CSASPRYNEQFF. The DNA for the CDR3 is TGCAGTGCTAGCCCGAGGTACAATGAGCAGTTCTTC.

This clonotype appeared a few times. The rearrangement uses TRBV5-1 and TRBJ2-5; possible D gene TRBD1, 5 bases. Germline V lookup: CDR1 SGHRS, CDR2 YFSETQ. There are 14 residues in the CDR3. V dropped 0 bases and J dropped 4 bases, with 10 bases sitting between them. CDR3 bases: TGCGCCAGCAGCTTGGCCGTCAGGGTAGAGACCCAGTACTTC. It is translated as CASSLAVRVETQYF. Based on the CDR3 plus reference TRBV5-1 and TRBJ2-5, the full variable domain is KAGVTQTPRYLIKTRGQQVTLSCSPISGHRSVSWYQQTPGQGLQFLFEYFSETQRNKGNFPGRFSGRQFSNSRSEMNVSTLELGDSALYLCASSLAVRVETQYFGPGTRLLVL.

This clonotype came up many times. The CDR3: CASRGTDTQYF. In nucleotides, the CDR3 is TGTGCCAGCAGGGGCACAGATACGCAGTATTTT. The V and J genes are TRBV12-3 or TRBV12-4 and TRBJ2-3; D is ambiguous. The germline V and J ends were trimmed by 6 bases and 1 base, with 2 bases remaining between them. CDR3 length: 11 amino acids.

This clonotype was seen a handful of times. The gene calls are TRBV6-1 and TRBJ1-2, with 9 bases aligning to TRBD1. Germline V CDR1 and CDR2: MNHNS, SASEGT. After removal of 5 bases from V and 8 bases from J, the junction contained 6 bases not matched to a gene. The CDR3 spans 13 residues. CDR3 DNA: TGTGCCAGCAGTAAACAGGGGGCGGGCGGCTACACCTTC. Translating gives CASSKQGAGGYTF.

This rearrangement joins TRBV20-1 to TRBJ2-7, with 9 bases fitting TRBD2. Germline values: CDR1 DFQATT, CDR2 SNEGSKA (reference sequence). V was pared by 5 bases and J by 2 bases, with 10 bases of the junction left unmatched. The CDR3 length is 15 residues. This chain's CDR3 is CSAFGAGGITYEQYF. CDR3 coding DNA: TGCAGTGCTTTCGGAGCGGGAGGAATAACCTACGAGCAGTACTTC.

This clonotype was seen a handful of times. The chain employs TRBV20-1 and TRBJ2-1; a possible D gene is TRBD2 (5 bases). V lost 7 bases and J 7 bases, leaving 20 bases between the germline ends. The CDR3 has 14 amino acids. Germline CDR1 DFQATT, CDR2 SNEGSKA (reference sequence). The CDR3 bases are TGCAGTGTCCGCCATAGCAACCGAGGGAATGAGCAGTTCTTC. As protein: CSVRHSNRGNEQFF.

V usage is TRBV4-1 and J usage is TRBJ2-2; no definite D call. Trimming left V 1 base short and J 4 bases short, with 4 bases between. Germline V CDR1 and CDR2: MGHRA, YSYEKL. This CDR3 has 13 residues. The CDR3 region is CASSQGGTGELFF. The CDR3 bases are TGCGCCAGCAGCCAAGGAGGCACCGGGGAGCTGTTTTTT.

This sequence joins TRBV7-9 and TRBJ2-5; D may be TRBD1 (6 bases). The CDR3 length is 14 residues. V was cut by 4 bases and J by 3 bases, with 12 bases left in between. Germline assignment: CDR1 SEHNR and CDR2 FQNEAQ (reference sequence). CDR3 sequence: CASSYLRGKETQYF. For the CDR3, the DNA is TGTGCCAGCAGCTACCTTAGGGGGAAAGAGACCCAGTACTTC.

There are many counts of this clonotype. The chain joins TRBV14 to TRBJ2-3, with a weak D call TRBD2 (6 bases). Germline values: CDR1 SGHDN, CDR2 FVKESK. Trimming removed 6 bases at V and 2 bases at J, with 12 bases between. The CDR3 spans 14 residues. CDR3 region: CASSPGDPTDTQYF. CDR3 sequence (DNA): TGTGCCAGCAGTCCGGGGGACCCCACAGATACGCAGTATTTT.

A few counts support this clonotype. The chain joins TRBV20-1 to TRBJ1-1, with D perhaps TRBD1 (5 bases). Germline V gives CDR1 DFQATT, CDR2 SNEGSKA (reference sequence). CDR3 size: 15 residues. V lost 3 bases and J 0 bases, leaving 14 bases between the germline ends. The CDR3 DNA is TGCAGTGCTAGGAGGAACAGGAGGATGAACACTGAAGCTTTCTTT. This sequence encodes CSARRNRRMNTEAFF.

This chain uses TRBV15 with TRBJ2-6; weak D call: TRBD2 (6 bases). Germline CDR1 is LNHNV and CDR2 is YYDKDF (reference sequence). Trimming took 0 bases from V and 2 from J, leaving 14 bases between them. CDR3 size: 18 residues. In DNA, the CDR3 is TGTGCCACCAGCAGAGATCCGCCGGGGAGGACTGGGGCCAACGTCCTGACTTTC. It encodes CATSRDPPGRTGANVLTF.

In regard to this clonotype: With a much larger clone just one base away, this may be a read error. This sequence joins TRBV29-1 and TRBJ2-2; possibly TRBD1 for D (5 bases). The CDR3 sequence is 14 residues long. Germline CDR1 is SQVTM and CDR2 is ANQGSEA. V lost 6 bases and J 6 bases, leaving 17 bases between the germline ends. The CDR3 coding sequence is TGCAGCGTCGCCTTGACCCTAGGGGCCGGGGAGCTGTTTTTT. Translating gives CSVALTLGAGELFF.

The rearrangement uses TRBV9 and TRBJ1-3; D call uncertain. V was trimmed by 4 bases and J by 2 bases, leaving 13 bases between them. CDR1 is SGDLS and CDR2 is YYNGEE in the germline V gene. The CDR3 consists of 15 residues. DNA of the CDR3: TGTGCCAGCAGCCTCTTGGGCGATCCTGGAAACACCATATATTTT. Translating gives CASSLLGDPGNTIYF.

The CDR3 here is CASSLGGSDGYTF. In DNA form, the CDR3 reads TGTGCCAGCAGCTTGGGGGGCTCTGACGGCTACACCTTC. The V gene is TRBV5-6, the J gene TRBJ1-2; D may be TRBD1 (5 bases). V lost 0 bases and J lost 8, with 11 bases in between. The CDR3 has 13 residues. The germline CDR1 and CDR2 sequences are SGHDT and YYEEEE.

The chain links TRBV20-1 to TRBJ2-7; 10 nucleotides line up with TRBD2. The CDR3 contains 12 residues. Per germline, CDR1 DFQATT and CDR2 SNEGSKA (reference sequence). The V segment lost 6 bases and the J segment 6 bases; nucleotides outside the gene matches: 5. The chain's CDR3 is CSAPGTSVEQYF. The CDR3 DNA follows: TGCAGTGCCCCCGGGACTAGCGTCGAGCAGTACTTC.

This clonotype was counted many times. The CDR3 reads CASSRTGGAGDTGELFF. The CDR3 DNA reads as TGCGCCAGCAGCAGGACAGGGGGCGCAGGCGACACCGGGGAGCTGTTTTTT. The J gene is TRBJ2-2, the V gene TRBV5-1, with 11 bases fitting TRBD1. The V gene end was trimmed by 4 bases and the J gene end by 3 bases; junction bases not matched to a gene: 8. The germline V gene encodes CDR1 SGHRS and CDR2 YFSETQ. The CDR3 totals 17 residues. The variable domain in full, with the rest retrieved from reference TRBV5-1 and TRBJ2-2, is KAGVTQTPRYLIKTRGQQVTLSCSPISGHRSVSWYQQTPGQGLQFLFEYFSETQRNKGNFPGRFSGRQFSNSRSEMNVSTLELGDSALYLCASSRTGGAGDTGELFFGEGSRLTVL.

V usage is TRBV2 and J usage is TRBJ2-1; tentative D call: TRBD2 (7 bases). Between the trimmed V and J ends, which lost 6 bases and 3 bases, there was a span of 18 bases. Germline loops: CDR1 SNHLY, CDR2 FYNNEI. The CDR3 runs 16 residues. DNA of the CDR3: TGTGCCAGCAGCCCAGAGGGGGGGGGGGACTACAATGAGCAGTTCTTC. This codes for CASSPEGGGDYNEQFF.

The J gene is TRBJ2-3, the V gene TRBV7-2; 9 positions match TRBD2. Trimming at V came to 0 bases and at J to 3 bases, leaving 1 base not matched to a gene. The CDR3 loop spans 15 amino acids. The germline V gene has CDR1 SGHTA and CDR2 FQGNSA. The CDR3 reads CASSLAGLATDTQYF. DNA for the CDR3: TGTGCCAGCAGCTTAGCGGGACTAGCTACAGATACGCAGTATTTT.

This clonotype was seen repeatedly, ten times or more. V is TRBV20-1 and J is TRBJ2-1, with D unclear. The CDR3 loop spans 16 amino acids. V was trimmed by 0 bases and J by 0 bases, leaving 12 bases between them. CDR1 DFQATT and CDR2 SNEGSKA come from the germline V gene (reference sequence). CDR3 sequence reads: CSARDWLASSYNEQFF. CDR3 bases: TGCAGTGCTAGAGATTGGTTGGCGAGCTCCTACAATGAGCAGTTCTTC.

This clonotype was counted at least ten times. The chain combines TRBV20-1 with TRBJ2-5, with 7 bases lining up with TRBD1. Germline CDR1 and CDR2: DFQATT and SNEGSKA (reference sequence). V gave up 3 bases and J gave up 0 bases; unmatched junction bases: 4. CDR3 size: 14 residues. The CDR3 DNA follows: TGCAGTGCTAGGAGGGGGCAGGACCAAGAGACCCAGTACTTC. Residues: CSARRGQDQETQYF.

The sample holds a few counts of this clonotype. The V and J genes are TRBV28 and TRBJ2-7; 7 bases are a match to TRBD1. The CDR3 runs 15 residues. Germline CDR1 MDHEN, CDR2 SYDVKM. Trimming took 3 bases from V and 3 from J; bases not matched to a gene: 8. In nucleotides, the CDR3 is TGTGCCAGCAGTTTGAACGGGGACAGACTCTACGAGCAGTACTTC. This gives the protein CASSLNGDRLYEQYF.